A selection of T cell receptor beta chains follows, all from one sample in a study of cytomegalovirus exposure and HLA in healthy donors. Assay used: immunoSEQ multiplex PCR; TCRdb lists only in-frame clones, some missing. The sample contains approximately 62,000 clones, about 91% of which appear only once. Sequencing was performed on PBMCs. Every receptor here comes from a woman between 18 and 29 years old in good health and CMV-seronegative. CDR3s include the opening cysteine and the closing phenylalanine or tryptophan. D genes are given only for firm matches. Some rows mark clone size as missing; the rest say once, few, many or name a class of expanded clone.

D	V	J	size	CDR3	DNA
.	TRBV6-1	TRBJ1-1	.	CASSHSSGGSGEAFF	TGTGCCAGCAGTCATTCATCGGGCGGGAGCGGTGAAGCTTTCTTT
.	TRBV28	TRBJ2-1	.	CASSPTNEQFF	TGTGCCAGCAGCCCTACTAATGAGCAGTTCTTC
TRBD1	TRBV27	TRBJ1-1	.	CASKKGVQGATEAFF	TGTGCCAGCAAGAAGGGGGTGCAGGGGGCCACTGAAGCTTTCTTT
TRBD1	TRBV9	TRBJ2-7	.	CASSVGTGGGYEQYF	TGTGCCAGCAGCGTAGGGACAGGGGGCGGCTACGAGCAGTACTTC
TRBD2	TRBV7-3	TRBJ2-1	.	CASSLSPSGGSEQFF	TGTGCCAGCAGCTTATCGCCTAGCGGGGGGAGTGAGCAGTTCTTC
.	TRBV28	TRBJ1-5	.	CASNPGFSNQPQHF	TGTGCCAGCAATCCGGGATTCAGCAATCAGCCCCAGCATTTT
TRBD1	TRBV6-5	TRBJ2-7	.	CASSYSTTGYYEQYF	TGTGCCAGCAGTTACTCGACGACAGGGTATTACGAGCAGTACTTC
TRBD1	TRBV11-2	TRBJ1-2	.	CASSRPTGASTYGYTF	TGTGCCAGCAGCCGTCCGACAGGGGCGAGCACTTATGGCTACACCTTC
TRBD2	TRBV11-1	TRBJ2-5	.	CASSFFSGGAETQYF	TGTGCCAGCAGTTTTTTTAGCGGGGGTGCCGAGACCCAGTACTTC
TRBD1	TRBV19	TRBJ1-6	.	CATSSGTGNSPLHF	TGTGCCACCTCCTCGGGGACAGGGAATTCACCCCTCCACTTT
.	TRBV4-1	TRBJ1-4	.	CASSQLGLNEKLFF	TGCGCCAGCAGCCAACTGGGGCTTAATGAAAAACTGTTTTTT
TRBD2	TRBV27	TRBJ2-2	.	CASKGVAGGYDGELFF	TGTGCCAGTAAGGGAGTTGCGGGGGGGTACGACGGGGAGCTGTTTTTT
.	TRBV4-1	TRBJ2-4	.	CASSQESGADIQYF	TGCGCCAGCAGCCAAGAATCGGGAGCAGACATTCAGTACTTC
.	TRBV4-1	TRBJ1-5	.	CASSQGSQPQHF	TGCGCCAGCAGCCAAGGTAGTCAGCCCCAGCATTTT
.	TRBV19	TRBJ2-2	.	CASSIDGLPANTGELFF	TGTGCCAGTAGTATAGATGGCTTACCAGCGAACACCGGGGAGCTGTTTTTT
.	TRBV29-1	TRBJ2-7	.	CSVGVRQGGYEQYF	TGCAGCGTTGGGGTCCGGCAGGGGGGATACGAGCAGTACTTC
.	TRBV15	TRBJ1-3	.	CATSRVFGSSGNTIYF	TGTGCCACCAGCAGAGTCTTCGGGAGCTCTGGAAACACCATATATTTT
TRBD1	TRBV5-6	TRBJ2-5	.	CASSPDRGGAETQYF	TGTGCCAGCAGCCCAGACAGGGGCGGTGCTGAGACCCAGTACTTC
TRBD1	TRBV28	TRBJ1-2	.	CASSTRTGYYTF	TGTGCCAGCAGTACCAGGACAGGATACTACACCTTC
.	TRBV2	TRBJ1-3	.	CASKVGGGSGNTIYF	TGTGCCAGCAAAGTGGGAGGGGGCTCTGGAAACACCATATATTTT
TRBD1	TRBV6-5	TRBJ2-7	.	CASSYTDRGYEQYF	TGTGCCAGCAGTTATACGGACAGGGGGTACGAGCAGTACTTC
.	TRBV2	TRBJ2-2	.	CASSLLTGELFF	TGTGCCAGCAGTTTACTGACCGGGGAGCTGTTTTTT
.	TRBV27	TRBJ2-7	once	CASSHQDTLSQQYF	TGTGCCAGCAGCCACCAGGACACCCTATCCCAGCAGTACTTC
TRBD2	TRBV5-1	TRBJ2-3	.	CASGASGDPSTDTQYF	TGCGCCAGCGGGGCTAGCGGGGACCCTAGCACAGATACGCAGTATTTT
.	TRBV5-1	TRBJ1-1	.	CASSRTENTEAFF	TGCGCCAGCAGCCGGACTGAAAACACTGAAGCTTTCTTT
TRBD1	TRBV11-3	TRBJ2-7	.	CASSLGPGQGINEQYF	TGTGCCAGCAGCTTAGGACCGGGACAGGGGATCAACGAGCAGTACTTC
.	TRBV5-1	TRBJ1-2	medium-sized	CASSFDSSVYGYTF	TGCGCCAGCAGCTTCGACAGTTCTGTCTATGGCTACACCTTC
TRBD1	TRBV7-9	TRBJ2-1	.	CASSLDRGIVDEQFF	TGTGCCAGCAGCTTGGACAGGGGTATCGTCGATGAGCAGTTCTTC
.	TRBV18	TRBJ2-7	.	CASSPAQGTSYEQYF	TGTGCCAGCTCACCGGCTCAGGGGACCTCCTACGAGCAGTACTTC
TRBD2	TRBV27	TRBJ2-3	.	CASSLSASGQFTDTQYF	TGTGCCAGCAGTTTATCGGCTAGCGGACAATTCACAGATACGCAGTATTTT
TRBD2	TRBV4-3	TRBJ2-1	.	CASSPGLAGGYNEQFF	TGCGCCAGCAGCCCGGGACTAGCGGGAGGCTACAATGAGCAGTTCTTC
TRBD2	TRBV14	TRBJ2-7	.	CASSQAYEREGAYEQYF	TGTGCCAGCAGCCAAGCTTACGAGCGGGAAGGCGCCTACGAGCAGTACTTC
.	TRBV9	TRBJ1-4	.	CASSGDSLGGKLFF	TGTGCCAGCAGCGGCGATTCTCTGGGGGGTAAACTGTTTTTT
TRBD2	TRBV10-2	TRBJ2-1	.	CASSEAGVFEQFF	TGCGCCAGCAGTGAGGCGGGAGTATTTGAGCAGTTCTTC
.	TRBV20-1	TRBJ2-4	.	CSASREPQYF	TGCAGTGCTTCCCGCGAGCCCCAGTACTTC
.	TRBV19	TRBJ1-2	.	CASSIPGNYGYTF	TGTGCCAGTAGTATTCCAGGGAACTATGGCTACACCTTC
TRBD1	TRBV14	TRBJ2-7	.	CASSRTGFSSYEQYF	TGTGCCAGCAGTCGGACAGGGTTTAGCTCCTACGAGCAGTACTTC
TRBD1	TRBV6-5	TRBJ1-4	once	CASSFDRDNEKLFF	TGTGCCAGCAGTTTCGACAGGGACAACGAAAAACTGTTTTTT
.	TRBV4-1	TRBJ1-3	once	CASAKVSTDTIYF	TGCGCCAGCGCCAAAGTCTCAACGGACACCATATATTTT
TRBD1	TRBV19	TRBJ1-6	.	CASSIGQGGNSPLHF	TGTGCCAGTAGTATTGGACAGGGGGGGAATTCACCCCTCCACTTT
.	TRBV6-5	TRBJ1-2	.	CASSSPLTVGVGYTF	TGTGCCAGCAGCTCTCCCCTTACGGTAGGGGTAGGCTACACCTTC
.	TRBV28	TRBJ2-3	.	CASSKAPGGPRDTQYF	TGTGCCAGCAGTAAAGCGCCGGGGGGCCCTAGAGATACGCAGTATTTT
.	TRBV6-4	TRBJ2-1	.	CASSQEPNNEQFF	TGTGCCAGCAGCCAGGAACCTAACAATGAGCAGTTCTTC
.	TRBV9	TRBJ2-2	.	CASSVEQVETGELFF	TGTGCCAGCAGCGTCGAACAGGTGGAAACCGGGGAGCTGTTTTTT
TRBD1	TRBV5-5	TRBJ2-5	.	CASSSPQGARETQYF	TGTGCCAGCAGCTCGCCACAGGGGGCGCGGGAGACCCAGTACTTC
.	TRBV5-1	TRBJ2-1	once	CASQGGPNEQFF	TGCGCCAGCCAAGGAGGGCCCAATGAGCAGTTCTTC
.	TRBV10-3	TRBJ1-6	.	CAISEQMTDTSYNSPLHF	TGTGCCATCAGTGAGCAGATGACAGACACCTCCTATAATTCACCCCTCCACTTT
TRBD1	TRBV29-1	TRBJ1-1	.	CSVEDPGQGFNTEAFF	TGCAGCGTTGAAGATCCGGGACAGGGGTTTAACACTGAAGCTTTCTTT
.	TRBV7-9	TRBJ2-2	.	CASSLTANTGELFF	TGTGCCAGCAGCTTAACGGCGAACACCGGGGAGCTGTTTTTT
TRBD2	TRBV15	TRBJ2-1	.	CATSRDGGSSNEQFF	TGTGCCACCAGCAGAGATGGCGGGAGTTCCAATGAGCAGTTCTTC
.	TRBV27	TRBJ1-4	.	CASRPFLGRDYSTNEKLFF	TGTGCCAGCAGGCCGTTCCTGGGCAGGGACTATTCAACTAATGAAAAACTGTTTTTT
TRBD1	TRBV7-2	TRBJ2-2	once	CASSSYRGANTGELFF	TGTGCCAGCAGCTCATACAGGGGGGCGAACACCGGGGAGCTGTTTTTT
TRBD1	TRBV4-2	TRBJ1-5	.	CASSQESLGQGAYSNQPQHF	TGTGCCAGCAGCCAAGAAAGTCTGGGACAGGGGGCTTATAGCAATCAGCCCCAGCATTTT
.	TRBV21-1	TRBJ1-1	.	CASSKSSYFNCGDRAVTEAFF	TGTGCCAGCTCAAAAAGTTCTTATTTTAATTGCGGGGACAGGGCCGTAACTGAAGCTTTCTTT
.	TRBV7-9	TRBJ1-2	.	CASSSQGVSGYTF	TGTGCCAGCTCCTCACAGGGCGTCTCTGGCTACACCTTC